This TCR beta chain was identified in a study of blood T cell repertoires in COVID-19. About the study: Samples taken during acute and convalescent COVID-19 were collected in the United States, Italy and Spain.

The CDR3 length is 17 residues. The germline CDR1 and CDR2 sequences are SGHNT and YYREEE (reference sequence). Trimming pared 4 bases from V and 3 bases from J, leaving 22 bases between. TCRdb's copy holds only in-frame clones and misses some; the assay was immunoSEQ multiplex PCR. The table shows some 150,000 clones, with approximately 83% occurring only once. Sequencing used peripheral blood. The chain is built from TRBV5-4 and TRBJ1-2, with a possible D match to TRBD1 (6 bases). This TCR was sampled from a woman aged 60-75 years with acute or convalescent COVID-19. The CDR3 bases are TGTGCCAGCAGCACACAGGGACGACCAGCGGTAGACTATGGCTACACCTTC. This translates into CASSTQGRPAVDYGYTF. Full variable domain (remainder filled in from reference TRBV5-4 and TRBJ1-2): ETGVTQSPTHLIKTRGQQVTLRCSSQSGHNTVSWYQQALGQGPQFIFQYYREEENGRGNFPPRFSGLQFPNYSSELNVNALELDDSALYLCASSTQGRPAVDYGYTFGSGTRLTVV.